Described below is a single TCR beta chain sequence and its context. In the original processing: By means of reference gene primer amplification, nucleated cell counts were estimated. The method was immunoSEQ multiplex PCR; TCRdb's version includes in-frame clones alone and lacks a portion of them. V, J and clone size reflect that table, while D and trimming were determined from the DNA. The data contain around 190,000 clones, nearly 90% of them singletons. The sample is drawn from a study of blood T cell repertoires in COVID-19. About the study: COVID-19 samples, acute and convalescent, were from the United States, Italy and Spain. PBMCs, B-cell-depleted T cells, or T cells provided the cDNA or gDNA that made up the material.

The germline CDR1 and CDR2 sequences are LNHDA and SQIVND (reference sequence). Trimming cost V 5 bases and J 1 base, with 11 bases left between them. This CDR3 is 15 amino acids long. V is TRBV19 and J is TRBJ2-2; D remains ambiguous. Sequences were obtained from peripheral blood. The sequence came from a man younger than 30 who had recovered from COVID-19. CDR3 sequence: CASSPAGRNTGELFF. CDR3 nucleotides: TGTGCCAGTAGTCCCGCAGGAAGGAACACCGGGGAGCTGTTTTTT.